The 5 T cell receptor beta chains listed next were all sequenced from one sample in a study of breast tumors, draining lymph nodes, adjacent tissues. TCRdb reprocessed the multiplex PCR reads with MiXCR, giving one entry per CDR3 protein. This sample has fewer than 300,000 distinct CDR3 sequences, with 32% found just once. The lymph nodes were axillary draining lymph nodes from breast cancer patients. Sequenced sample: axillary lymph node tissue. These receptors were obtained from a female donor with breast cancer. Some clones in this sample may be carry-over from other donors' samples.

Concerning this clonotype itself: Sequence at one end of the junction differs from germline and may be a read error. The rearrangement uses TRBV20-1 and TRBJ2-5, with a tentative D call TRBD2 (5 bases). This CDR3 has 11 amino acids. Germline-derived CDR1 and CDR2 are DFQATT and SNEGSKA (reference sequence). This CDR3 reads CIASSGETQSF. CDR3 DNA: TGCATTGCTTCTAGTGGGGAGACCCAGTCCTTC.

The chain employs TRBV2 and TRBJ2-7; 8 bases agree with TRBD1. CDR3 length: 12 amino acids. With 6 bases clipped from V and 7 bases from J, the junction kept 5 bases outside the gene matches. The germline V gene has CDR1 SNHLY and CDR2 FYNNEI. DNA for the CDR3: TGTGCCAGCAGAGGACAGGGACGGGAGCAGTACTTC. Protein sequence: CASRGQGREQYF. Filled out from reference TRBV2 and TRBJ2-7, the complete variable domain reads EPEVTQTPSHQVTQMGQEVILRCVPISNHLYFYWYRQILGQKVEFLVSFYNNEISEKSEIFDDQFSVERPDGSNFTLKIRSTKLEDSAMYFCASRGQGREQYFGPGTRLTVT.

This clonotype was detected ten times or more. The V gene is TRBV19, the J gene TRBJ2-5, with D perhaps being TRBD1 or TRBD2 (5 bases each). Trimming left V 3 bases short and J 0 bases short, with 17 bases between. This CDR3 spans 17 amino acids. Per the germline V gene, CDR1 is LNHDA and CDR2 is SQIVND (reference sequence). This CDR3 reads CASSITAGEGYQETQYF. The CDR3 bases are TGTGCCAGTAGTATCACTGCCGGCGAGGGGTACCAAGAGACCCAGTACTTC.

For this clonotype: A clone one base away is much larger, so this may be a read error. V gene TRBV6-2 or TRBV6-3 combines with J gene TRBJ2-5; 10 bases are shared with TRBD2. V lost 5 bases and J lost 5; bases outside the gene matches: 8. CDR3 size: 15 residues. Germline V CDR1 and CDR2: MNHEY, SVGEGT. The CDR3 nucleotides read TGTGCCAGCAGTGTAGCGGGAGGCCCAGAGGAGACCCAGTACTTC. Its protein is CASSVAGGPEETQYF.

For this clonotype: Since a much larger clone is just one base distant, this may be a read error. The V gene is TRBV3-1, the J gene TRBJ2-5, with 10 bases matching TRBD2. The V gene's germline CDR1 is LGHDT and CDR2 YNNKEL (reference sequence). This CDR3 region has 15 residues. The CDR3 coding sequence is TGTGCCAGTTTTCCTAGCGGGAGAGGCCGAGAGGCCCAGTACTTC. It codes for CASFPSGRGREAQYF.